The 18 T cell receptor beta chains below come from one sample, sequenced in a study of graft-versus-host responses after intestinal transplantation (dated by TCRdb to the early 2020s). Their antigen targets remain unknown. Library preparation employed the immunoSEQ multiplex PCR assay. Entries here come from immuneACCESS through TCRdb and include only in-frame sequences with V and J called. Some clones fail to appear in such tables; in the studies checked, an unresolved V gene covers under half of the shortfall, and the cause of the remainder is unknown. The sample includes fewer than 120,000 clones, with just under 95% observed a single time. The ten most abundant clones make up roughly 0.5% of the sample. Interpreted using the paper, the time point label stands for: cells obtained before transplantation from donor or recipient. This specimen was unstimulated CD8+ T cells sorted from spleen or lymph node cells, taken before intestinal transplant. Source of these receptors: a human donor who received an intestinal transplant.

This chain uses TRBV19 with TRBJ2-3, with 8 bases matching TRBD2. The junction had 10 bases not matched to a gene; V was cut back by 6 bases and J by 5 bases. The CDR3 totals 15 residues. CDR1 and CDR2 from the germline V gene are LNHDA and SQIVND (reference sequence). The CDR3 loop reads CASSGLATKGDTQYF. In DNA form, the CDR3 reads TGTGCCAGTAGCGGACTAGCAACCAAAGGAGATACGCAGTATTTT.

The J gene is TRBJ2-7, the V gene TRBV7-9, with D perhaps given as TRBD1 or TRBD2 (5 bases each). CDR3 size: 16 residues. Deletions cut 4 bases from V and 0 bases from J, with 16 bases between. Germline V gene lookup returns CDR1 SEHNR and CDR2 FQNEAQ (reference sequence). In DNA, the CDR3 is TGTGCCAGCAGCTCGGCGGAGGACACTTACTCCTACGAGCAGTACTTC. It is translated as CASSSAEDTYSYEQYF.

V gene TRBV6-6 combines with J gene TRBJ2-7, with a weak D call TRBD1 (5 bases). This CDR3 region has 12 residues. The germline V gene encodes CDR1 MNHNY and CDR2 SVGAGI (reference sequence). The ends were cut back, 7 bases at V and 3 bases at J, with 10 bases in the middle. The CDR3 DNA follows: TGTGCCAGCACGGAGACAGACTACGAGCAGTACTTC. This gives the protein CASTETDYEQYF.

The chain recombines TRBV28 with TRBJ2-1, with a tentative D call TRBD2 (6 bases). Germline CDR1 reads MDHEN; CDR2 reads SYDVKM. The ends were cut back, 3 bases at V and 6 bases at J, with 12 bases in the middle. The CDR3 length is 14 residues. This chain's CDR3 is CASSFRLGGNEQFF. CDR3 sequence (DNA): TGTGCCAGCAGTTTCAGACTAGGAGGCAATGAGCAGTTCTTC.

The CDR3 protein is CASSSLLHGSQETQYF. Here the CDR3 DNA reads TGTGCCAGCAGCTCCCTTTTACATGGGAGTCAAGAGACCCAGTACTTC. J is TRBJ2-5 and V is TRBV13; tentatively, D is TRBD2 (5 bases). This CDR3 region has 16 residues. V was pared by 4 bases and J by 2 bases, with 17 bases between. Per germline, CDR1 PRHDT and CDR2 FYEKMQ (reference sequence).

This sequence joins TRBV7-9 and TRBJ1-1; D is possibly TRBD1 (6 bases). This CDR3 spans 15 amino acids. Trimming took 3 bases from V and 4 from J, leaving 15 bases between them. Germline V CDR1 and CDR2: SEHNR, FQNEAQ (reference sequence). The CDR3 DNA follows: TGTGCCAGCAGCTTTTCAGGGGATGGTAGCACTGAAGCTTTCTTT. It translates to CASSFSGDGSTEAFF.

This clone was found once. The chain joins TRBV18 to TRBJ2-7, with a tentative D call TRBD2 (5 bases). The V gene lost 2 bases and the J gene lost 3 bases, with 14 bases spanning the gap. Germline CDR1 and CDR2: KGHSH and LQKENI. This CDR3 has 15 residues. The CDR3 sequence is CASSPSRTYVYEQYF. CDR3 in DNA: TGTGCCAGCTCACCATCGCGGACTTATGTCTACGAGCAGTACTTC.

This sequence joins TRBV9 and TRBJ2-3; 8 bases fit TRBD1. The CDR3 loop spans 15 amino acids. In germline, CDR1 is SGDLS, CDR2 YYNGEE. The trim removed 0 bases at V and 4 bases at J, leaving 4 bases unmatched. The CDR3 is CASSVGAGGPDTQYF. DNA of the CDR3: TGTGCCAGCAGCGTAGGGGCAGGGGGCCCAGATACGCAGTATTTT.

The chain recombines TRBV6-5 with TRBJ2-7, with D unclear. V gave up 4 bases and J gave up 6 bases, with 13 bases separating them. The CDR3 covers 13 residues. Germline CDR1 reads MNHEY; CDR2 reads SVGAGI. This CDR3 reads CASSSSRLGEQYF. CDR3 nucleotides: TGTGCCAGCAGTTCTTCACGCCTCGGCGAGCAGTACTTC.

The rearrangement uses TRBV27 and TRBJ2-7, with D hard to call. Between the trimmed V and J ends, which lost 0 bases and 1 base, there was a span of 4 bases. The length of the CDR3 is 13 residues. CDR1 MNHEY and CDR2 SMNVEV come from the germline V gene (reference sequence). The CDR3 nucleotides are TGTGCCAGCAGTTTATCGGAATCCTACGAGCAGTACTTC. Its translation: CASSLSESYEQYF.

The chain uses TRBV7-8 and TRBJ2-7, with D possibly TRBD2 on 6 matching bases. The length of the CDR3 is 14 residues. Germline values: CDR1 SGHVS, CDR2 FQNEAQ. Trimming pared 2 bases from V and 4 bases from J, leaving 12 bases between. This chain's CDR3 is CASSLQLASYEQYF. The CDR3 coding sequence is TGTGCCAGCAGCTTACAGCTAGCGTCTTACGAGCAGTACTTC.

This chain joins TRBV7-3 and TRBJ2-3; 7 bases agree with TRBD2. Looked up from germline, CDR1 is SGHTA and CDR2 is FQGTGA. J was trimmed by 0 bases and V by 3 bases; bases with no gene match: 12. The CDR3 length is 18 residues. Written as DNA, the CDR3 is TGTGCCAGCAGCTTTCATCCGGGGGGTAGTTCTAGCACAGATACGCAGTATTTT. It is translated as CASSFHPGGSSSTDTQYF.

The genes are TRBV30 and TRBJ2-3; D gene uncertain. V was pared by 1 base and J by 8 bases, with 7 bases between. The CDR3 loop spans 11 amino acids. Germline V gene lookup returns CDR1 GTSNPN and CDR2 SVGIG (reference sequence). The DNA of the CDR3 is TGTGCCTGGAGTGAGATCGGTACGCAGTATTTT. It translates to CAWSEIGTQYF.

This chain links TRBV29-1 with TRBJ2-2; 9 bases fit TRBD2. The V and J ends lost 5 bases and 6 bases, in that order; junction bases with no gene match: 16. The CDR3 is made up of 17 amino acids. Germline CDR1 is SQVTM and CDR2 is ANQGSEA. CDR3 residues: CSVTTGTSSKVSGELFF. CDR3 bases: TGCAGCGTTACTACCGGGACTAGCTCGAAGGTGTCCGGGGAGCTGTTTTTT.

CDR3 in DNA: TGTGCCAGCAGCTTGCCAGGCGGCAGGGGGCAAAAGACCCTCCACTTT. Its translation: CASSLPGGRGQKTLHF. The V call is TRBV5-8, the J call TRBJ1-6; TRBD1 matches at 8 bases. The CDR3 is 16 amino acids. Germline CDR1 reads SGHTS; CDR2 reads YDEGEE. After removal of 1 base from V and 14 bases from J, the junction contained 14 bases not matched to a gene.

V gene TRBV18 combines with J gene TRBJ2-5; TRBD1 aligns across 8 bases. The V segment lost 5 bases and the J segment 5 bases; nucleotides outside the gene matches: 4. CDR3 length: 13 amino acids. Germline CDR1 KGHSH, CDR2 LQKENI. CDR3 sequence: CASSSQGEETQYF. The CDR3 nucleotides are TGTGCCAGCTCATCACAGGGGGAGGAGACCCAGTACTTC.

The rearrangement uses TRBV28 and TRBJ1-2, with D perhaps matching TRBD1 (5 bases). Trimming removed 1 base at V and 7 bases at J, with 13 bases between. Germline V gene lookup returns CDR1 MDHEN and CDR2 SYDVKM. The CDR3 consists of 14 residues. The CDR3 spells CASSLSFRQPGYTF. For the CDR3, the DNA is TGTGCCAGCAGTTTATCTTTCAGACAGCCTGGCTACACCTTC.

As concerns this clone: Other nucleotide sequences from this sample produce the same CDR3. V and J are TRBV18 and TRBJ2-7; D remains unclear. This CDR3 has 15 amino acids. In germline, CDR1 is KGHSH, CDR2 LQKENI. V shed 3 bases and J shed 0 bases, with 12 bases lying between them. CDR3 bases: TGTGCCAGCTCACCGGTCGGCCCCAGCTCCTACGAGCAGTACTTC. Encoded protein: CASSPVGPSSYEQYF.